A selection of T cell receptor beta chains follows, all from one sample in a study of blood T cell repertoires in COVID-19. Profiling relied on immunoSEQ multiplex PCR, and the TCRdb table lists in-frame clones only, not all of them. The table lists about 34,000 clones, over 70% of them singletons. Sequenced: peripheral blood. These receptors came from a man between 65 and 85 years old with COVID-19, enrolled during active disease. The CDR3 runs from the conserved cysteine through the conserved F or W. A D gene is named only where the DNA matches it firmly. Clone size appears in some rows only: once, few, many, or a class for an expanded clone.

v_call: TRBV24-1
j_call: TRBJ2-1
d_call: TRBD2
clone_size: medium-sized
cdr3_aa: CATSDYGTNNEQFF
cdr3_nt: TGTGCCACCAGTGATTATGGGACTAACAATGAGCAGTTCTTC

v_call: TRBV7-6
j_call: TRBJ1-4
d_call: TRBD1
clone_size: once
cdr3_aa: CASSLLTGQGREKLFF
cdr3_nt: TGTGCCAGCAGCTTACTTACGGGACAGGGGAGAGAAAAACTGTTTTTT

v_call: TRBV5-1
j_call: TRBJ1-5
d_call: TRBD1
clone_size: few
cdr3_aa: CASSLGGTGGGNQPQHF
cdr3_nt: TGCGCCAGCAGCTTGGGAGGGACAGGGGGAGGCAATCAGCCCCAGCATTTT

v_call: TRBV6-5
j_call: TRBJ1-1
d_call: .
clone_size: .
cdr3_aa: CASRRGGALDTEAFF
cdr3_nt: TGTGCCAGCAGGCGAGGGGGGGCTTTAGACACTGAAGCTTTCTTT

v_call: TRBV6-2/TRBV6-3
j_call: TRBJ2-7
d_call: TRBD1
clone_size: few
cdr3_aa: CASSDRGQVAYEQYF
cdr3_nt: TGTGCCAGCAGTGACAGGGGGCAGGTGGCCTACGAGCAGTACTTC

v_call: TRBV30
j_call: TRBJ1-2
d_call: .
clone_size: once
cdr3_aa: CAWSGKGDLRGYTF
cdr3_nt: TGTGCCTGGAGTGGCAAAGGGGATCTTCGGGGCTACACCTTC

v_call: TRBV28
j_call: TRBJ2-6
d_call: .
clone_size: .
cdr3_aa: CASSWGPGAGANVLTF
cdr3_nt: TGTGCCAGCAGTTGGGGGCCAGGGGCTGGGGCCAACGTCCTGACTTTC

v_call: TRBV21-1
j_call: TRBJ2-7
d_call: .
clone_size: .
cdr3_aa: CASSAETGDWYEQYF
cdr3_nt: TGTGCCAGCAGCGCAGAGACAGGGGACTGGTACGAGCAGTACTTC

v_call: TRBV10-3
j_call: TRBJ2-2
d_call: TRBD1
clone_size: .
cdr3_aa: CAISEDRGMSGELFF
cdr3_nt: TGTGCCATCAGTGAGGACAGGGGAATGTCCGGGGAGCTGTTTTTT

v_call: TRBV19
j_call: TRBJ1-4
d_call: .
clone_size: .
cdr3_aa: CASSTTVGTGNEKLFF
cdr3_nt: TGTGCCAGTAGCACAACGGTCGGGACTGGGAATGAAAAACTGTTTTTT

v_call: TRBV7-2
j_call: TRBJ2-3
d_call: TRBD2
clone_size: .
cdr3_aa: CASTLAGGTDTQYF
cdr3_nt: TGTGCCAGTACCCTAGCGGGGGGCACAGATACGCAGTATTTT

v_call: TRBV29-1
j_call: TRBJ1-2
d_call: TRBD1
clone_size: .
cdr3_aa: CSVARPGQDYGYTF
cdr3_nt: TGCAGCGTCGCTCGTCCGGGACAGGACTATGGCTACACCTTC

v_call: TRBV13
j_call: TRBJ1-1
d_call: .
clone_size: .
cdr3_aa: CASSPVNLNTEAFF
cdr3_nt: TGTGCCAGCAGCCCGGTCAATTTGAACACTGAAGCTTTCTTT

v_call: TRBV5-1
j_call: TRBJ2-5
d_call: .
clone_size: .
cdr3_aa: CASSETNPYQETQYF
cdr3_nt: TGCGCCAGCAGTGAGACTAACCCGTACCAAGAGACCCAGTACTTC

v_call: TRBV6-5
j_call: TRBJ2-1
d_call: .
clone_size: .
cdr3_aa: CASGGRAYNEQFF
cdr3_nt: TGTGCCAGCGGCGGCAGGGCCTACAATGAGCAGTTCTTC

v_call: TRBV19
j_call: TRBJ1-2
d_call: TRBD1
clone_size: .
cdr3_aa: CASSIGGQPTTNYGYTF
cdr3_nt: TGTGCCAGTAGTATTGGGGGACAGCCAACTACTAACTATGGCTACACCTTC

v_call: TRBV5-1
j_call: TRBJ1-4
d_call: TRBD1
clone_size: once
cdr3_aa: CASSGGTGLLEGEYEKLFF
cdr3_nt: TGCGCCAGCAGCGGTGGGACAGGCCTTCTTGAAGGGGAATATGAAAAACTGTTTTTT

v_call: TRBV10-3
j_call: TRBJ2-1
d_call: .
clone_size: .
cdr3_aa: CAISPVYNEQFF
cdr3_nt: TGTGCCATCAGTCCCGTTTACAATGAGCAGTTCTTC

v_call: TRBV10-3
j_call: TRBJ1-4
d_call: TRBD1
clone_size: .
cdr3_aa: CAISDDQGAGYEKLFF
cdr3_nt: TGTGCCATCAGTGATGACCAGGGGGCCGGTTATGAAAAACTGTTTTTT

v_call: TRBV27
j_call: TRBJ1-3
d_call: .
clone_size: .
cdr3_aa: CASSLSGHSGNTIYF
cdr3_nt: TGTGCCAGCAGTTTATCGGGACATAGTGGAAACACCATATATTTT

v_call: TRBV30
j_call: TRBJ2-3
d_call: .
clone_size: .
cdr3_aa: CAWSPGLGTDTQYF
cdr3_nt: TGTGCCTGGAGCCCAGGGTTGGGGACAGATACGCAGTATTTT

v_call: TRBV15
j_call: TRBJ2-7
d_call: .
clone_size: .
cdr3_aa: CATSREVASYEQYF
cdr3_nt: TGTGCCACCAGCAGGGAGGTAGCCTCCTACGAGCAGTACTTC

v_call: TRBV27
j_call: TRBJ2-1
d_call: TRBD2
clone_size: once
cdr3_aa: CASSFKLAGAREQFF
cdr3_nt: TGTGCCAGCAGTTTCAAACTAGCGGGGGCTCGCGAGCAGTTCTTC

v_call: TRBV4-1
j_call: TRBJ1-4
d_call: .
clone_size: .
cdr3_aa: CASSQEALGRMKKLFF
cdr3_nt: TGCGCCAGCAGCCAAGAAGCCCTGGGGAGGATGAAAAAACTGTTTTTT

v_call: TRBV19
j_call: TRBJ1-4
d_call: TRBD1
clone_size: .
cdr3_aa: CASSNRGRGNEKLFF
cdr3_nt: TGTGCCAGTAGTAACAGGGGAAGGGGGAATGAAAAACTGTTTTTT

v_call: TRBV10-3
j_call: TRBJ1-2
d_call: .
clone_size: .
cdr3_aa: CAIRSQGRANYGYTF
cdr3_nt: TGTGCCATCCGATCTCAGGGTAGAGCTAACTATGGCTACACCTTC